This T cell receptor beta chain is drawn from a study of CD8 T cells in Susac syndrome. Study-wide results and limits: As the study acknowledged, the number of individuals in its TCR sequencing and HLA analysis was relatively small.

Points on this clonotype: No antigen is known for it.

With random hexamers, about 0.5 to 1 ug RNA was reverse transcribed. Amplification of the TCR beta CDR3 was carried out by immunoSEQ multiplex PCR, which spanned a total of 54 Vbeta and 13 Jbeta segments. TCRdb reprocessed the immunoSEQ multiplex PCR reads with MiXCR, giving one entry per CDR3 protein. This table holds around 130,000 distinct CDR3 sequences, 75% to 90% found once. Germline CDR1 is MNHEY and CDR2 is SVGAGI. The CDR3 is 12 amino acids. V was clipped by 0 bases and J by 15 bases, with 12 bases between them. The T cells that were sequenced for TCR beta were CD8+ and CD4+ cells from blood.

The sequenced sample consisted of CD8+ T cells from PBMCs. The sequence derives from a human donor with multiple sclerosis. The chain has TRBV6-5 and TRBJ2-1; possible D gene TRBD1, 6 bases. This chain's CDR3 is CASSYSRGDMFF. CDR3 sequence (DNA): TGTGCCAGCAGTTACTCGAGAGGGGACATGTTCTTC.